This entry lists 17 T cell receptor beta chains sequenced from one sample in a study of identifying expanded T cells in peripheral blood. Clones were sequenced by immunoSEQ multiplex PCR, and TCRdb holds only the in-frame ones, with some missing. The sample consists of about 86,000 clones, about 85% of them appearing once. Sequenced input: blood. Receptors were obtained from a person aged 18 to 75 in good health.

The chain carries TRBV6-5 and TRBJ1-5; D not certain. The length of the CDR3 is 14 residues. Between the trimmed V and J ends, which lost 6 bases and 4 bases, there was a span of 13 bases. Germline lookup yields CDR1 MNHEY and CDR2 SVGAGI. In DNA form, the CDR3 reads TGTGCCAGCAGAGACCCGGGCCTAAATCAGCCCCAGCATTTT. Residues: CASRDPGLNQPQHF.

This clone was seen only a few times. The V call is TRBV29-1, the J call TRBJ1-2, with D unclear. The V gene lost 2 bases and the J gene lost 8 bases, with 18 bases spanning the gap. This CDR3 has 14 residues. Germline-derived CDR1 and CDR2 are SQVTM and ANQGSEA. CDR3 amino acids: CSVEKNYPTGGYTF. The CDR3 DNA follows: TGCAGCGTTGAAAAAAATTACCCGACTGGCGGCTACACCTTC.

The rearrangement links TRBV29-1 to TRBJ1-1, with a weak D call TRBD1 (5 bases). V dropped 7 bases and J dropped 4 bases, with 13 bases sitting between them. CDR1 SQVTM and CDR2 ANQGSEA come from the germline V gene. CDR3 length: 12 amino acids. CDR3 region: CSGFSGTTEAFF. The DNA for the CDR3 is TGCAGCGGGTTCTCAGGGACCACTGAAGCTTTCTTT.

The chain couples TRBV9 to TRBJ1-2; D call uncertain. Trimming took off 3 bases at V and 0 bases at J, with 18 bases between the two ends. The germline V gene encodes CDR1 SGDLS and CDR2 YYNGEE. The CDR3 is made up of 17 amino acids. The CDR3 bases are TGTGCCAGCAGCGACCCGGCCTTCGAAGAAACTAACTATGGCTACACCTTC. It encodes CASSDPAFEETNYGYTF.

This clone turned up a few times. This chain links TRBV19 with TRBJ1-2; D unresolved. This CDR3 has 12 amino acids. The V end lost 5 bases, the J end lost 9 bases, and 13 bases lay between the germline ends. The germline gives CDR1 LNHDA, CDR2 SQIVND (reference sequence). The CDR3 here is CASSPSGRRYTF. The CDR3 DNA reads TGTGCCAGTAGTCCCTCCGGGAGACGCTACACCTTC.

This clone was found a few times. CDR3 residues: CASSLNVGLNQPQHF. The CDR3 DNA reads TGTGCCAGCAGCTTAAACGTGGGATTGAATCAGCCCCAGCATTTT. V and J are TRBV7-2 and TRBJ1-5; D ambiguous. Germline CDR1 reads SGHTA; CDR2 reads FQGNSA. This CDR3 spans 15 amino acids. Trimming stripped 2 bases from V and 4 bases from J, with 12 bases between.

This clone was observed once. The J gene is TRBJ1-1, the V gene TRBV7-2; the D is unclear. Germline V gene data show CDR1 as SGHTA and CDR2 as FQGNSA. This CDR3 has 13 residues. Deletions cut 4 bases from V and 8 bases from J, with 14 bases between. The CDR3: CASSSRPGWEAFF. In DNA, the CDR3 is TGTGCCAGCAGCTCTCGGCCAGGCTGGGAAGCTTTCTTT. The variable domain in full, completed from reference TRBV7-2 and TRBJ1-1, reads GAGVSQSPSNKVTEKGKDVELRCDPISGHTALYWYRQSLGQGLEFLIYFQGNSAPDKSGLPSDRFSAERTGGSVSTLTIQRTQQEDSAVYLCASSSRPGWEAFFGQGTRLTVV.

V is TRBV7-8 and J is TRBJ1-2; a weak D match, TRBD1 (6 bases). V was cut by 4 bases and J by 5 bases, with 17 bases left in between. The germline V gene has CDR1 SGHVS and CDR2 FQNEAQ. The CDR3 spans 15 residues. This CDR3 is CASSWTVNLNYGYTF. In nucleotides, the CDR3 is TGTGCCAGCAGCTGGACAGTCAACCTTAATTATGGCTACACCTTC.

V and J are TRBV18 and TRBJ1-3; TRBD1 is a possible D gene (5 bases). The length of the CDR3 is 15 residues. Germline V gene sequence: CDR1 KGHSH, CDR2 LQKENI. Between the trimmed V and J ends, which lost 7 bases and 0 bases, there was a span of 13 bases. CDR3 loop: CASFFAGVSGNTIYF. CDR3 bases: TGTGCCAGCTTTTTCGCGGGGGTCTCTGGAAACACCATATATTTT.

The chain links TRBV19 to TRBJ1-3, with D tentatively TRBD1 (5 bases). Germline V gene lookup returns CDR1 LNHDA and CDR2 SQIVND (reference sequence). V lost 7 bases to trimming and J lost 0 bases, with 16 bases between them. This CDR3 has 16 amino acids. The CDR3 protein is CASKEGNTLSGNTIYF. Here the CDR3 DNA reads TGTGCCAGTAAAGAGGGGAATACCCTCTCTGGAAACACCATATATTTT.

The chain links TRBV13 to TRBJ2-3; no clear D gene. V was shortened by 1 base and J by 2 bases, with 7 bases between the two germline ends. CDR1 is PRHDT and CDR2 is FYEKMQ in the germline V gene (reference sequence). CDR3 length equals 14 residues. In DNA form, the CDR3 reads TGTGCCAGCAGCTTAGAGGCCTACACAGATACGCAGTATTTT. Its protein is CASSLEAYTDTQYF.

The V and J genes are TRBV10-3 and TRBJ1-2, with TRBD1 as a possible D gene (6 bases). The CDR3 has 13 residues. Germline CDR1 and CDR2: ENHRY and SYGVKD. Trimming removed 10 bases from V and 3 bases from J, with 15 bases in between. The CDR3 nucleotides are TGTGCCACCGGGGGGGGCTTTTACTATGGCTACACCTTC. It encodes CATGGGFYYGYTF.

The CDR3 loop is CASSPGWQETQYF. CDR3 in DNA: TGTGCCAGTAGTCCAGGGTGGCAAGAGACCCAGTACTTC. The genes are TRBV19 and TRBJ2-5; D may be TRBD1 (5 bases). V shed 5 bases and J shed 2 bases, with 9 bases lying between them. Per the germline V gene, CDR1 is LNHDA and CDR2 is SQIVND (reference sequence). This CDR3 has 13 residues.

The chain couples TRBV11-2 to TRBJ1-2, with a possible D match to TRBD1 (5 bases). The CDR3 is 15 residues long. V lost 5 bases, J lost 3 bases, and 16 bases lay in between. CDR1 is SGHAT, CDR2 FQNNGV, per germline. CDR3 protein: CASSAGRAGDYGYTF. The CDR3 nucleotides read TGTGCCAGCAGCGCCGGACGAGCGGGGGACTATGGCTACACCTTC. The full variable domain, with the rest looked up from reference TRBV11-2 and TRBJ1-2, is EAGVAQSPRYKIIEKRQSVAFWCNPISGHATLYWYQQILGQGPKLLIQFQNNGVVDDSQLPKDRFSAERLKGVDSTLKIQPAKLEDSAVYLCASSAGRAGDYGYTFGSGTRLTVV.

This clone was picked up a small number of times. This sequence joins TRBV2 and TRBJ1-6, with no clear D. Germline CDR1 SNHLY, CDR2 FYNNEI. This CDR3 is 12 amino acids long. Trimming removed 6 bases at V and 8 bases at J, with 8 bases between. The CDR3 DNA reads TGTGCCAGCAGCTCCGATTATTCACCCCTCCACTTT. It is translated as CASSSDYSPLHF. Together with reference TRBV2 and TRBJ1-6, the CDR3 gives the full variable domain: EPEVTQTPSHQVTQMGQEVILRCVPISNHLYFYWYRQILGQKVEFLVSFYNNEISEKSEIFDDQFSVERPDGSNFTLKIRSTKLEDSAMYFCASSSDYSPLHFGNGTRLTVT.

The chain employs TRBV27 and TRBJ1-5; D remains unclear. This CDR3 has 11 amino acids. Germline loops: CDR1 MNHEY, CDR2 SMNVEV (reference sequence). V was shortened by 9 bases and J by 3 bases, with 6 bases between the two germline ends. CDR3 sequence (DNA): TGTGCCAGGAGGAACAATCAGCCCCAGCATTTT. Its protein is CARRNNQPQHF.

The chain couples TRBV5-4 to TRBJ1-4, with no clear D. The CDR3 length is 14 residues. Trimming removed 0 bases at V and 4 bases at J, with 7 bases between. CDR1 and CDR2 (germline): SGHNT, YYREEE (reference sequence). In DNA form, the CDR3 reads TGTGCCAGCAGCTTGGTGGGGATTAATGAAAAACTGTTTTTT. This sequence encodes CASSLVGINEKLFF.